The next 29 T cell receptor beta chains were all read from a single sample in a study of Ad26.COV2.S vaccination and SARS-CoV-2 variants. Sample treatment: 19 received Ad26.COV2.S at low or high dose, single or two shots; about 5 received placebo; per-sample allocation not given. The samples were gathered on day 63 after the first injection of vaccine or placebo. Some clones are missing from TCRdb's copy, which holds only in-frame ones; the method was immunoSEQ multiplex PCR. Of about 350,000 clones listed, 85% to 90% are singletons. Sequencing used peripheral blood, obtained in a trial of Ad26.COV2.S vaccine versus placebo. The receptors shown here come from a person aged 18-65 years who received the Ad26.COV2.S COVID-19 vaccine or a placebo.

V usage is TRBV4-3 and J usage is TRBJ2-7; TRBD2 matches at 11 bases. This CDR3 has 15 amino acids. The germline V gene has CDR1 LGHNA and CDR2 YSLEER. The trim removed 3 bases at V and 4 bases at J, leaving 5 bases unmatched. CDR3 DNA sequence: TGCGCCAGCAGCCATGTATCTAGCGGGGGGTACGAGCAGTACTTC. Protein product: CASSHVSSGGYEQYF.

This chain uses TRBV19 with TRBJ2-3; maybe TRBD2 (5 bases). Germline V gene data show CDR1 as LNHDA and CDR2 as SQIVND (reference sequence). Deletions cut 6 bases from V and 0 bases from J, with 16 bases between. This CDR3 spans 16 amino acids. The DNA for the CDR3 is TGTGCCAGTAGCTTCCTACGGGGTTCTAGCACAGATACGCAGTATTTT. Encoded protein: CASSFLRGSSTDTQYF.

V and J are TRBV4-3 and TRBJ1-2; 8 bases fit TRBD1. In germline, CDR1 is LGHNA, CDR2 YSLEER. V lost 4 bases to trimming and J lost 6 bases; unmatched junction nucleotides: 4. This CDR3 is built from 13 residues. This chain's CDR3 is CASSLATGDGYTF. CDR3 sequence (DNA): TGCGCCAGCAGCCTGGCGACAGGGGATGGCTACACCTTC.

CDR3 sequence: CASSQGTSADTQYF. The CDR3, as DNA: TGTGCCAGCAGCCAGGGGACATCGGCAGATACGCAGTATTTT. The V and J genes are TRBV5-5 and TRBJ2-3; the D gene is possibly TRBD1 (6 bases). Germline V gene sequence: CDR1 SGHKS, CDR2 YYEKEE (reference sequence). The CDR3 is made up of 14 amino acids. V lost 4 bases and J 4 bases, leaving 13 bases between the germline ends.

The chain has TRBV30 and TRBJ1-2; 7 positions match TRBD1. The junction had 10 bases not matched to a gene; V was cut back by 2 bases and J by 4 bases. CDR1 is GTSNPN and CDR2 is SVGIG in the germline V gene (reference sequence). The CDR3 has 15 amino acids. Written as DNA, the CDR3 is TGTGCCTGGAGTTTATACGGGACAGTGACCTATGGCTACACCTTC. It encodes CAWSLYGTVTYGYTF.

This clone appeared once. The J gene is TRBJ1-1, the V gene TRBV3-1 (or the pseudogene TRBV3-2); perhaps TRBD1 as D (5 bases). Germline CDR1 reads LGHDT; CDR2 reads YNNKEL (reference sequence). The CDR3 consists of 14 residues. The V end was cut by 3 bases, the J end by 4 bases, with 12 bases between. CDR3 loop: CASSHLEGPTEAFF. As DNA, the CDR3 is TGTGCCAGCAGCCACCTCGAGGGACCCACTGAAGCTTTCTTT.

The chain uses TRBV11-2 and TRBJ2-1; no clear D gene. The CDR3 sequence is 14 residues long. Trimming took 2 bases from V and 10 from J, leaving 15 bases between them. Germline V gene data show CDR1 as SGHAT and CDR2 as FQNNGV. The CDR3 DNA sequence: TGTGCCAGCAGCTTAACCCCTAAGCCCCCCGAGCAGTTCTTC. As protein: CASSLTPKPPEQFF.

The chain carries TRBV19 and TRBJ2-3, with D unclear. The V end was cut by 3 bases, the J end by 1 base, with 11 bases between. This CDR3 has 15 amino acids. Germline CDR1 is LNHDA and CDR2 is SQIVND (reference sequence). The CDR3 loop is CASSMQRGGTDTQYF. The CDR3 DNA reads TGTGCCAGTAGTATGCAGCGTGGGGGCACAGATACGCAGTATTTT.

This clone is a singleton in its sample. The CDR3 sequence is CASSSPPSRANYGYTF. The CDR3 DNA sequence: TGTGCCAGCAGTTCGCCCCCATCTCGGGCTAACTATGGCTACACCTTC. The rearrangement uses TRBV28 and TRBJ1-2; unclear D gene. The ends were cut back, 4 bases at V and 0 bases at J, with 15 bases in the middle. CDR1 is MDHEN, CDR2 SYDVKM, per germline. The CDR3 contains 16 residues.

The V gene is TRBV5-6, the J gene TRBJ1-1; 10 nucleotides match TRBD1. The CDR3 is 15 residues long. Germline CDR1 is SGHDT and CDR2 is YYEEEE. After removal of 0 bases from V and 4 bases from J, the junction contained 3 bases not matched to a gene. DNA of the CDR3: TGTGCCAGCAGCTTGGTATGGACAGGGGGCACTGAAGCTTTCTTT. It encodes CASSLVWTGGTEAFF.

The rearrangement links TRBV28 to TRBJ1-5; weak D call: TRBD1 (6 bases). Germline V gives CDR1 MDHEN, CDR2 SYDVKM. The ends were cut back, 5 bases at V and 4 bases at J, with 15 bases in the middle. This CDR3 is 15 amino acids long. The CDR3 DNA reads TGTGCCAGCAGTCCGAACAGGGTTTCTAATCAGCCCCAGCATTTT. This codes for CASSPNRVSNQPQHF.

This clone was recorded a few times. The rearrangement links TRBV19 to TRBJ1-1; D is perhaps TRBD1 (6 bases). Germline CDR1 and CDR2: LNHDA and SQIVND (reference sequence). The CDR3 is 15 residues long. V was pared by 7 bases and J by 0 bases, with 15 bases between. Written as DNA, the CDR3 is TGTGCCAGTAAAATCTCTGACAGGATGAACACTGAAGCTTTCTTT. Its translation is CASKISDRMNTEAFF.

The chain uses TRBV6-5 and TRBJ1-2, with TRBD1 as a possible D gene (6 bases). This CDR3 is 15 amino acids long. From germline, CDR1 is MNHEY and CDR2 SVGAGI. Trimming took 0 bases from V and 2 from J, leaving 10 bases between them. CDR3 loop: CASSYSDRGNYGYTF. CDR3 nucleotides: TGTGCCAGCAGTTACTCGGACAGAGGGAACTATGGCTACACCTTC.

The V and J genes are TRBV25-1 and TRBJ2-3; D is uncertain. The CDR3 is made up of 15 amino acids. Trimming removed 2 bases at V and 4 bases at J, with 13 bases between. CDR1 and CDR2 (germline): MGHDK, SYGVNS. As DNA, the CDR3 is TGTGCCAGCAGTGAAGTTGGTAGCCTCGCAGATACGCAGTATTTT. Translation gives CASSEVGSLADTQYF.

V is TRBV16 and J is TRBJ1-6; D is ambiguous. Germline assignment: CDR1 KGHSY and CDR2 FQNENV. The CDR3 runs to 14 residues. The V gene lost 2 bases and the J gene lost 9 bases, with 11 bases spanning the gap. The chain's CDR3 is CASSQLLESSPLHF. In DNA, the CDR3 is TGTGCCAGCAGCCAACTGTTAGAGAGTTCACCCCTCCACTTT.

V and J are TRBV7-9 and TRBJ1-4, with unresolved D. CDR1 and CDR2 (germline): SEHNR, FQNEAQ (reference sequence). The germline V and J ends were trimmed by 3 bases and 5 bases, with 10 bases remaining between them. The CDR3 has 14 amino acids. The chain's CDR3 is CASSLQVANEKLFF. The CDR3 coding sequence is TGTGCCAGCAGCTTGCAGGTTGCCAATGAAAAACTGTTTTTT.

The V gene is TRBV5-1, the J gene TRBJ2-7, with D possibly being TRBD1 (5 bases). V gave up 0 bases and J gave up 2 bases, with 9 bases separating them. Germline-derived CDR1 and CDR2 are SGHRS and YFSETQ. CDR3 size: 14 residues. The CDR3 nucleotides read TGCGCCAGCAGCTTGGACAGGCTAACCTACGAGCAGTACTTC. It translates to CASSLDRLTYEQYF.

DNA for the CDR3: TGCGCCAGCAGCTTTACACAGGTCGCGAACACCGGGGAGCTGTTTTTT. Translated: CASSFTQVANTGELFF. V and J are TRBV5-1 and TRBJ2-2; possible D gene TRBD1, 5 bases. The V gene lost 2 bases and the J gene lost 0 bases, with 11 bases spanning the gap. CDR1 SGHRS and CDR2 YFSETQ come from the germline V gene. The CDR3 runs 16 residues.

The rearrangement links TRBV5-5 to TRBJ1-2; D ambiguous. The germline CDR1 and CDR2 sequences are SGHKS and YYEKEE (reference sequence). V shed 0 bases and J shed 6 bases, with 9 bases lying between them. The length of the CDR3 is 13 residues. The CDR3, as DNA: TGTGCCAGCAGCTTGGTGGGAGGCGATGGCTACACCTTC. Translated, it gives CASSLVGGDGYTF.

This chain links TRBV19 with TRBJ1-5; 12 bases line up with TRBD1. CDR1 LNHDA and CDR2 SQIVND come from the germline V gene (reference sequence). Unmatched junction bases numbered 11, after V lost 4 bases and J lost 1 base. The CDR3 has 19 residues. CDR3 nucleotide sequence: TGTGCCAGTAGTACGGGCCGGGACAGGGGGCGTTTGAGCAATCAGCCCCAGCATTTT. This translates into CASSTGRDRGRLSNQPQHF.

This chain connects TRBV6-5 to TRBJ1-5, with 7 nucleotides matching TRBD1. This CDR3 contains 15 residues. The trim removed 5 bases at V and 2 bases at J, leaving 6 bases unmatched. In germline, CDR1 is MNHEY, CDR2 SVGAGI. The CDR3 nucleotides are TGTGCCAGCAGTCGCCGGACAGGAGGCAATCAGCCCCAGCATTTT. It yields the protein CASSRRTGGNQPQHF.

V usage is TRBV7-2 and J usage is TRBJ2-6; the match to TRBD1 covers 7 bases. Per germline, CDR1 SGHTA and CDR2 FQGNSA. The CDR3 has 19 residues. The J segment lost 1 base and the V segment lost 2 bases, leaving 11 bases of the junction unmatched. The CDR3 DNA reads as TGTGCCAGCAGCTTAAGAAACAGGGGACGCTCGTCTGGGGCCAACGTCCTGACTTTC. Protein product: CASSLRNRGRSSGANVLTF.

This clone turned up a few times. The CDR3 sequence: CASSLEVGTNEKLFF. In nucleotides, the CDR3 is TGCGCCAGCAGCTTGGAAGTCGGGACTAATGAAAAACTGTTTTTT. The chain carries TRBV5-1 and TRBJ1-4; D uncertain. The germline V gene encodes CDR1 SGHRS and CDR2 YFSETQ. V lost 0 bases, J lost 2 bases, and 8 bases lay in between. This CDR3 is built from 15 residues. Variable domain in full (rest from reference TRBV5-1 and TRBJ1-4): KAGVTQTPRYLIKTRGQQVTLSCSPISGHRSVSWYQQTPGQGLQFLFEYFSETQRNKGNFPGRFSGRQFSNSRSEMNVSTLELGDSALYLCASSLEVGTNEKLFFGSGTQLSVL.

This sequence joins TRBV7-2 and TRBJ1-1; D is ambiguous. CDR3 length equals 16 residues. Germline V gives CDR1 SGHTA, CDR2 FQGNSA. The V end lost 3 bases, the J end lost 5 bases, and 19 bases lay between the germline ends. CDR3 in amino acids: CASSFLRTVAKTEAFF. In nucleotides, the CDR3 is TGTGCCAGCAGCTTCCTAAGGACTGTGGCTAAGACTGAAGCTTTCTTT.

The rearrangement links TRBV19 to TRBJ2-2, with a possible D match to TRBD2 (5 bases). Trimming left V 3 bases short and J 6 bases short, with 14 bases between. This CDR3 is built from 15 residues. Per the germline V gene, CDR1 is LNHDA and CDR2 is SQIVND (reference sequence). CDR3 bases: TGTGCCAGTAGTATTGTTTTGCGAGGGTCCGGGGAGCTGTTTTTT. This encodes CASSIVLRGSGELFF. Using reference TRBV19 and TRBJ2-2 for the parts outside the CDR3, the full variable domain is DGGITQSPKYLFRKEGQNVTLSCEQNLNHDAMYWYRQDPGQGLRLIYYSQIVNDFQKGDIAEGYSVSREKKESFPLTVTSAQKNPTAFYLCASSIVLRGSGELFFGEGSRLTVL.

Details on this clone: One junction end disagrees with the germline gene, perhaps due to a read error. This chain joins TRBV13 and TRBJ2-2; no definite D call. The CDR3 is made up of 13 amino acids. Germline values: CDR1 PRHDT, CDR2 FYEKMQ (reference sequence). The CDR3 sequence is CASSGPKTGELFF. In DNA, the CDR3 is TGTGCCAGCAGCGGCCCGAAAACCGGGGAGCTGTTTTTT.

The gene calls are TRBV15 and TRBJ1-5; D perhaps matches TRBD1 (5 bases). Germline CDR1 LNHNV, CDR2 YYDKDF (reference sequence). The CDR3 length is 14 residues. V was pared by 11 bases and J by 4 bases, with 18 bases between. The CDR3 DNA sequence: TGTGCCTCCCAGTTATGGGGGGAGAATCAGCCCCAGCATTTT. This translates into CASQLWGENQPQHF.

This clone was seen more than once but under ten times. The chain joins TRBV5-1 to TRBJ2-1; the match to TRBD1 covers 9 bases. After removal of 4 bases from V and 6 bases from J, the junction contained 8 bases not matched to a gene. The CDR3 is 15 residues long. The germline CDR1 and CDR2 sequences are SGHRS and YFSETQ. CDR3 sequence: CASSPGQGNSNEQFF. In DNA, the CDR3 is TGCGCCAGCAGCCCGGGACAGGGTAATAGCAATGAGCAGTTCTTC.

This chain joins TRBV7-2 and TRBJ1-1; perhaps TRBD1 as D (5 bases). The ends were cut back, 1 base at V and 2 bases at J, with 8 bases in the middle. The CDR3 is made up of 14 amino acids. CDR1 SGHTA and CDR2 FQGNSA come from the germline V gene. The CDR3 spells CASSLGGGNTEAFF. The CDR3 DNA sequence: TGTGCCAGCAGCTTAGGGGGCGGCAACACTGAAGCTTTCTTT.